This T cell receptor beta chain was documented in a study of blood T cell repertoires in COVID-19 (dated by TCRdb to about 2020). Study-level background: Collaborator samples came from the United States, Italy and Spain and covered acute and convalescent phases of COVID-19. A de-identified subject ID, COVID-19 status, age in years and sex were almost always included in the sample metadata. Samples were obtained from the ongoing ImmuneRACE study (first 160 participants) and from approximately 1,200 subjects provided by 6 global collaborators. A freely available public database, intended as a resource for researchers studying the immune response to SARS-CoV-2, is where the repertoires were released. Deeply sampled blood TCRbeta repertoires from subjects exposed to, actively infected with, or recovered from COVID-19 were included in the dataset. HLA class I and class II types, where available, came from metadata supplied by the sample provider rather than from assay-based typing. The prospective study material was composed of cDNA or gDNA derived from T cells, B-cell-depleted T cells, or PBMCs.

The CDR1 and CDR2 encoded by the germline V gene are SGHRS and YFSETQ. The CDR3 has 15 amino acids, counting the end cysteine and phenylalanine. Only the CDR3 part of the read is kept: 45 bases, read in frame from the first base. The junction shows trimming of 5 bases on V and 3 bases on J, and the gene matches do not reach 7 bases of it. For this clone: Its antigen is not yet known. Per-base qualities were not stored, and no clone one base away is much larger.

On the study overall, not on this receptor specifically: Clinical and demographic metadata were provided uncurated, with the amount varying by source and participant.

Collaborating institutions collected whole blood in K2EDTA tubes following their own protocols. For TCRbeta analysis, collaborators shipped samples in one of three forms: frozen whole blood, isolated PBMCs, or DNA extracted from either of those sample types. TCRbeta CDR3 regions were amplified from genomic DNA by means of the immunoSEQ Assay, a bias-controlled multiplex PCR. In the authors' own workflow: The number of nucleated cells in each sample was estimated by amplification of reference gene primers within the assay. To quantify the absolute abundance of each unique TCRbeta CDR3 rearrangement, sequence reads were collapsed and filtered. For each sample, productive Simpson clonality was calculated as the square root of Simpson's diversity index over productive rearrangements. In TCRdb, the immuneACCESS table is reduced to in-frame sequences with V and J assigned. These tables do not hold every clone; where another copy was compared, an unresolved V gene accounts for under half, and the others remain unexplained. The DNA was the basis for D and trimming; V, J and clone size are from that table. The table for this sample lists about 50,000 clones; approximately 83% of them were counted only once. The ten largest clones take up approximately 10% of the sample.

Material: peripheral blood. The TCR was taken from a human donor in a cohort sampled during active COVID-19. Recombination connected TRBV5-1 to TRBJ2-3, and 9 junctional nucleotides match TRBD1. In nucleotides, the sequence is TGCGCCAGCAGTTCAACAGGGGGCTCAACAGATACGCAGTATTTT. The translation is CASSSTGGSTDTQYF.